This T cell receptor beta chain was captured in a study of blood T cells in healthy people across ages. Study-wide results and caveats: Age brought a roughly linear fall in TCR beta diversity measured per million T cells.

The CDR3 contains 17 residues. V lost 3 bases to trimming and J lost 0 bases; unmatched junction nucleotides: 8. CDR1 is DFQATT, CDR2 SNEGSKA, per germline (reference sequence). In this sample, this clonotype turned up a few times. Its antigen is not identified. Together with a sample-barcoded 5' primer, a J-beta primer mix was included in a second PCR lasting about 6 to 11 cycles. MiXCR was run by TCRdb on the 5' RACE reads, yielding one entry per CDR3 protein. The sample carries 1.5 million to 2 million distinct CDR3 sequences, about two fifths recorded once. This TCR was sampled from a human donor in good health. Sequences were obtained from blood. The chain is built from TRBV20-1 and TRBJ1-6; the match to TRBD1 covers 7 bases. In DNA, the CDR3 is TGCAGTGCTAGCCAAGGGACAGCGAGCTCCTATAATTCACCCCTCCACTTT. Translating gives CSASQGTASSYNSPLHF.